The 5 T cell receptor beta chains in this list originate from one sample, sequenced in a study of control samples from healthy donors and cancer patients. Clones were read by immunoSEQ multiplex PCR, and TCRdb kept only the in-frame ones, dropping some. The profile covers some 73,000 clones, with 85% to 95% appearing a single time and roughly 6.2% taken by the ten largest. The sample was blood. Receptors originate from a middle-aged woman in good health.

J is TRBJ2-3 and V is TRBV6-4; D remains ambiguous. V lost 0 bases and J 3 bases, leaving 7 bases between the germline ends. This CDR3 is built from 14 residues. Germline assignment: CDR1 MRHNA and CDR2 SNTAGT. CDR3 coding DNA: TGTGCCAGCAGTGACTCGGTAGAAACAGATACGCAGTATTTT. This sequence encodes CASSDSVETDTQYF.

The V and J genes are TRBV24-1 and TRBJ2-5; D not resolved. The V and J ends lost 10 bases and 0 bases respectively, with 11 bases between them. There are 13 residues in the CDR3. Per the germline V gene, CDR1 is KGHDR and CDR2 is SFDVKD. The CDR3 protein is CATSPADQETQYF. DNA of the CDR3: TGTGCCACAAGTCCGGCGGACCAAGAGACCCAGTACTTC.

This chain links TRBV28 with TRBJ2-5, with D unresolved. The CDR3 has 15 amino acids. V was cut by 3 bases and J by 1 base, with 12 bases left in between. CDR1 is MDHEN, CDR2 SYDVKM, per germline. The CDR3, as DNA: TGTGCCAGCAGTTTGGCGACGGCCCTCCAAGAGACCCAGTACTTC. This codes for CASSLATALQETQYF. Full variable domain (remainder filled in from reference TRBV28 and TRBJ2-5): DVKVTQSSRYLVKRTGEKVFLECVQDMDHENMFWYRQDPGLGLRLIYFSYDVKMKEKGDIPEGYSVSREKKERFSLILESASTNQTSMYLCASSLATALQETQYFGPGTRLLVL.

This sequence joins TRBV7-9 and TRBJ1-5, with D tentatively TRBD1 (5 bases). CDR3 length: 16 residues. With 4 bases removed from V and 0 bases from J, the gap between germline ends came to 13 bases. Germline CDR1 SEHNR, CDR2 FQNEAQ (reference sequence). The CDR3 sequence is CASSYILGDSNQPQHF. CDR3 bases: TGTGCCAGCAGCTATATACTAGGGGATAGCAATCAGCCCCAGCATTTT.

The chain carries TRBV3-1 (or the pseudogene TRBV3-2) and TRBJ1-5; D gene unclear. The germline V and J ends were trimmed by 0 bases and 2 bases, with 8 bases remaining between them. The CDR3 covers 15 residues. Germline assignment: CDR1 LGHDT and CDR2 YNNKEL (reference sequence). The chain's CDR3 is CASSQDTTRNQPQHF. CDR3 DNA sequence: TGTGCCAGCAGCCAAGACACCACCCGCAATCAGCCCCAGCATTTT.